The clone carrying this T cell receptor (beta chain) was seen only a few times. This sample is drawn from a study of blood T cell repertoires in COVID-19. Assay used: immunoSEQ multiplex PCR; TCRdb lists only in-frame clones, some missing. The sample carries 90,000 to 100,000 clones, approximately 85% recorded once. Per the germline V gene, CDR1 is ENHRY and CDR2 is SYGVKD. The CDR3 is 14 amino acids. Deletions cut 4 bases from V and 1 base from J, with 10 bases between. The source is a human donor in a cohort sampled during active COVID-19. The sequenced sample was peripheral blood. The chain carries TRBV10-3 and TRBJ1-2; D is unresolved. CDR3 sequence: CAISGGSLNYGYTF. The CDR3 DNA follows: TGTGCCATCAGTGGAGGGAGCCTTAACTATGGCTACACCTTC.